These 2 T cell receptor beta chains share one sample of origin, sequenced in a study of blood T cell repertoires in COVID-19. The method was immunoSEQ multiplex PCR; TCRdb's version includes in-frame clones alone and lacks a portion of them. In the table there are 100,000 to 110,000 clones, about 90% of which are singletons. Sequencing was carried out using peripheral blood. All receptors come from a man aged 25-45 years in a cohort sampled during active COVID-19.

The CDR3 DNA reads TGTGCCAGTAGTATCCCGCGGCAGGGTGGGACAGATACGCAGTATTTT. Translation gives CASSIPRQGGTDTQYF. The J gene is TRBJ2-3, the V gene TRBV19; a weak D match, TRBD1 (5 bases). V was shortened by 3 bases and J by 3 bases, with 16 bases between the two germline ends. There are 16 residues in the CDR3. Germline assignment: CDR1 LNHDA and CDR2 SQIVND (reference sequence).

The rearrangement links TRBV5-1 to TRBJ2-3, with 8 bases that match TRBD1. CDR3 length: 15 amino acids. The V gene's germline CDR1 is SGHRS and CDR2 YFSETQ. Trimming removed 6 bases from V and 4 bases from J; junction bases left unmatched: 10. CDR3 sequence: CASTSDRGGADTQYF. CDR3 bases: TGCGCCAGCACCTCTGACAGGGGCGGGGCAGATACGCAGTATTTT.